The 17 T cell receptor beta chains presented below share a single source sample, sequenced in a study of post-analysis software for immune sequencing data. Overall study results and limits: About 5 TRBV segments appeared more often in patients than in controls, and TRBV5-6, TRBV5-1 and TRBV20-1 were among these.

Prepared libraries of TCR beta cDNA carried unique molecular identifiers. TCRdb analysed the PCR reads with MiXCR anew, one entry per CDR3 protein. The sample lists 380,000 or so distinct CDR3 sequences, about a third seen once, with around 15% in the top ten. These TCRs' antigens remain unknown. Sequenced material: blood. The receptors originated from a girl between 5 and 17 years old with multiple sclerosis.

The genes are TRBV2 and TRBJ1-6, with D perhaps TRBD1 (5 bases). The germline V gene encodes CDR1 SNHLY and CDR2 FYNNEI. Trimming left V 6 bases short and J 8 bases short, with 8 bases between. The length of the CDR3 is 12 residues. The CDR3 protein is CASRGDDSPLHF. CDR3 DNA sequence: TGTGCCAGCAGAGGGGACGATTCACCCCTCCACTTT.

The chain recombines TRBV5-1 with TRBJ1-1, with unresolved D. Deletions cut 5 bases from V and 1 base from J, with 9 bases between. In germline, CDR1 is SGHRS, CDR2 YFSETQ. The CDR3 spans 13 residues. CDR3 in amino acids: CASRTEPNTEAFF. The CDR3 DNA follows: TGCGCCAGCAGAACAGAGCCGAACACTGAAGCTTTCTTT.

This clonotype was counted between two and nine times. V is TRBV12-3 or TRBV12-4 and J is TRBJ2-5; maybe TRBD2 (5 bases). There are 13 residues in the CDR3. V lost 7 bases, J lost 2 bases, and 11 bases lay in between. The CDR3: CASNRGVQETQYF. CDR3 in DNA: TGTGCCAGCAACCGGGGTGTACAAGAGACCCAGTACTTC.

Note on this clonotype: The junction differs from germline at one of its ends, possibly a read error. The V call is TRBV27, the J call TRBJ1-6; TRBD1 matches at 8 bases. The CDR3 covers 18 residues. CDR1 and CDR2 (germline): MNHEY, SMNVEV (reference sequence). The CDR3 here is CARSLESPGQGGSSPLHF. The CDR3 DNA reads as TGTGCCCGCAGTTTAGAAAGTCCCGGACAGGGAGGTAGCTCACCCCTCCACTTT.

In its sample, this clonotype was seen a few times. The chain recombines TRBV6-6 with TRBJ2-5; 10 bases align to TRBD2. The CDR3 loop spans 14 amino acids. Losses at the gene ends were 7 bases for V and 11 bases for J; bases not matched to a gene: 13. CDR1 MNHNY and CDR2 SVGAGI come from the germline V gene (reference sequence). CDR3 in DNA: TGTGCCAGCACAGTCGGAAGCGGGGGGGGCTGGCAGTACTTC. Protein sequence: CASTVGSGGGWQYF.

The CDR3 region is CASSEIGGARETQYF. For the CDR3, the DNA is TGTGCCAGCAGTGAAATCGGAGGGGCGCGGGAGACCCAGTACTTC. This sequence joins TRBV25-1 and TRBJ2-5; maybe TRBD2 (6 bases). V lost 2 bases to trimming and J lost 5 bases, with 15 bases between them. CDR3 size: 15 residues. CDR1 is MGHDK, CDR2 SYGVNS, per germline. The full variable domain, its missing parts supplied by reference TRBV25-1 and TRBJ2-5, is EADIYQTPRYLVIGTGKKITLECSQTMGHDKMYWYQQDPGMELHLIHYSYGVNSTEKGDLSSESTVSRIRTEHFPLTLESARPSHTSQYLCASSEIGGARETQYFGPGTRLLVL.

This clonotype was observed a handful of times. V gene TRBV6-5 combines with J gene TRBJ1-5; a weak D match, TRBD1 (6 bases). Trimming pared 4 bases from V and 3 bases from J, leaving 10 bases between. The length of the CDR3 is 14 residues. CDR1 is MNHEY and CDR2 is SVGAGI in the germline V gene. CDR3 DNA sequence: TGTGCCAGCAGTTCACAGGGTGCCAATCAGCCCCAGCATTTT. Protein product: CASSSQGANQPQHF.

The V gene is TRBV7-9, the J gene TRBJ2-1, with 10 nucleotides matching TRBD2. V was clipped by 4 bases and J by 3 bases; unmatched bases: 15. The CDR3 covers 19 residues. From germline, CDR1 is SEHNR and CDR2 FQNEAQ (reference sequence). The CDR3 DNA sequence: TGTGCCAGCAGCTCCTACAGACCGGATAGCGGGGGGAACTACAATGAGCAGTTCTTC. Translated, it gives CASSSYRPDSGGNYNEQFF.

V is TRBV20-1 and J is TRBJ1-1; TRBD1 might be the D (6 bases). Germline V gene lookup returns CDR1 DFQATT and CDR2 SNEGSKA (reference sequence). V dropped 6 bases and J dropped 3 bases, with 20 bases sitting between them. This CDR3 is built from 15 residues. This chain's CDR3 is CSATESRGGYTEAFF. In DNA, the CDR3 is TGCAGTGCGACGGAATCGAGGGGGGGCTACACTGAAGCTTTCTTT.

This clonotype was counted a single time. An end of the junction differs from the germline gene, which may be a read error. In DNA, the CDR3 is TGTGCCAGCAGTCCCCTAGGAGCGGGGGGGCCGAATACCGGGGAGCTGTTTTTT. This encodes CASSPLGAGGPNTGELFF. The chain links TRBV27 to TRBJ2-2, with 10 bases lining up with TRBD2. The CDR3 consists of 18 residues. CDR1 is MNHEY, CDR2 SMNVEV, per germline (reference sequence).

As to this clonotype: The germline gene is not matched at one end of the junction; a read error may be the cause. This chain joins TRBV25-1 and TRBJ1-4, with unresolved D. The CDR3 is made up of 14 amino acids. Germline lookup yields CDR1 MGHDK and CDR2 SYGVNS. For the CDR3, the DNA is TGTGCCGGCAGTGAATTAGGGATCGGCGAAAAACTGTTTTTT. It encodes CAGSELGIGEKLFF.

In its sample, this clonotype was seen a few times. The chain couples TRBV7-9 to TRBJ2-3; weak D call: TRBD2 (6 bases). The length of the CDR3 is 14 residues. Germline V gene lookup returns CDR1 SEHNR and CDR2 FQNEAQ (reference sequence). Trimming shortened V by 5 bases and J by 3 bases, and 12 bases separated the two germline ends. The CDR3 region is CASSQTGETDTQYF. Here the CDR3 DNA reads TGTGCCAGCAGCCAAACGGGGGAAACAGATACGCAGTATTTT.

The chain joins TRBV3-1 to TRBJ1-6; D gene uncertain. V shed 5 bases and J shed 7 bases, with 15 bases lying between them. Germline CDR1 LGHDT, CDR2 YNNKEL (reference sequence). This CDR3 has 15 residues. CDR3 coding DNA: TGTGCCAGCAGCTTACGCCCCGGAAGCAATTCACCCCTCCACTTT. Translating gives CASSLRPGSNSPLHF.

This sequence joins TRBV12-3 or TRBV12-4 and TRBJ2-7; 9 nucleotides agree with TRBD1. Trimming cost V 6 bases and J 3 bases; bases outside gene matches: 9. The CDR3 covers 15 residues. CDR3 DNA: TGTGCCAGCAGGACCGGGACAGGGAATCTCTACGAGCAGTACTTC. Translation: CASRTGTGNLYEQYF.

The chain has TRBV12-3 or TRBV12-4 and TRBJ1-5; 8 nucleotides agree with TRBD1. The CDR3 sequence is 14 residues long. J was trimmed by 4 bases and V by 6 bases; bases with no gene match: 5. CDR3 coding DNA: TGTGCCAGCAGGGGGGGACAGGTAAATCAGCCCCAGCATTTT. Translating gives CASRGGQVNQPQHF.

In its sample, this clonotype was seen a few times. The genes are TRBV5-1 and TRBJ2-1, with D tentatively TRBD1 (6 bases). Germline values: CDR1 SGHRS, CDR2 YFSETQ. The CDR3 covers 12 residues. The V and J ends lost 4 bases and 10 bases respectively, with 12 bases between them. Here the CDR3 reads CASSPDRQEQFF. The CDR3 nucleotides read TGCGCCAGCAGCCCCGACAGGCAAGAGCAGTTCTTC.

The chain links TRBV7-2 to TRBJ2-7; D may be TRBD1 (5 bases). Germline CDR1 is SGHTA and CDR2 is FQGNSA. V lost 5 bases to trimming and J lost 0 bases, with 17 bases between them. CDR3 length: 16 residues. CDR3: CASSPPSRQFSYEQYF. For the CDR3, the DNA is TGTGCCAGCAGCCCCCCCTCCCGACAGTTCTCCTACGAGCAGTACTTC.